The subject of this entry is one T cell receptor (beta chain). What this receptor recognizes is not known. The input lacks base qualities; no much larger clone sits a single base away. Systemically healthy Caucasian individuals from Russia, around 39 in total and aged roughly 6 to 100 years, were included as donors. Around 10 milliliters of peripheral blood were collected from each donor into EDTA-treated Vacutainer tubes. PBMCs were isolated by Ficoll-Paque density-gradient centrifugation, with at least 6.5 million obtained per sample. Total RNA, at least 6 micrograms per sample, was extracted from PBMCs with Trizol reagent. For every donor, flow cytometry on a PBMC aliquot measured the percentage of naive CD45RAhigh/CD27high T cells. This entry comes from a study of blood T cells in healthy people across ages (dated by TCRdb to about 2015). About the full investigation: In model experiments, template switching captured roughly one uniquely barcoded TCR beta cDNA molecule for every two T cells. Age-related changes in TCR beta repertoire diversity were measured in the study by deep sequencing normalized with unique cDNA molecular identifiers. The donors were divided into four age groups: young (average around 16 years), middle-aged (almost 40), aged (approximately 59) and long-lived (about 79). To avoid experimental bias, donors of different ages were spread randomly across the sequencing lanes. Using the same blood draw, the study looked at two additional independent replicas of 1 million unique cDNA reads for two donors, one aged 18 to 30 and the other aged 80 or older.

The paper's findings and limits, for the study overall: The CMV infection status of donors was not known, potentially confounding age-related changes in expanded clonotypes. As age increased, observed TCR beta diversity per million T cells dropped in a roughly linear way, and a significant reduction was already evident by age roughly 40. Estimates of total diversity based on one million sequenced T cells were regarded as lower bounds and as underestimates. Conclusive comparison of naive and antigen-experienced compartments was prevented by the profiling of bulk unsorted PBMCs. A strong correlation was found between observed TCR beta diversity and the percentage of naive T cells measured by flow cytometry. Compared with the aged group, more naive CD4+ T cells, fewer expanded clones and increased TCR diversity were shown by the long-lived group, suggesting age selection.

Cut back by 5 bases and 6 bases, the V and J ends lie 12 bases apart. CDR1 and CDR2, per the germline V gene, are SGHRS and YFSETQ. The CDR3 contains 13 residues, cysteine and phenylalanine counted. The DNA shown is the 39-base CDR3, in frame from base 1. To prepare the library, 5' RACE was applied. This sample was sequenced with an Illumina HiSeq 2500. A second PCR of roughly 7 to 12 cycles was performed with a sample-barcoded 5' primer and a J-beta primer mix. Each TCR beta cDNA molecule received a unique molecular identifier from a template-switch 5' adaptor carrying 12 random nucleotides. At least 2.5 million CDR3-containing paired-end reads were obtained from each sample. The Mint cDNA synthesis kit, primed by a TRBC-specific oligonucleotide, was used to synthesize first-strand cDNA from all RNA. All cDNA was treated with uracil-DNA glycosylase and then went through a first 18-cycle PCR with the universal primers M1SS and BC2_uni_R. The paper's processing steps were these. Normalization of each sample was performed by random selection of 1 million high-quality reads, each carrying a distinct molecular identifier. Instead of being binned into consensus sequences, reads that shared molecular identifiers were thrown out. MiTCR, run with a Q25 quality threshold and the strictest error-elimination algorithm, handled CDR3 identification, clonotype clustering and error correction. Lower-bound total TCR beta diversity was estimated with a nonparametric unseen species model using Euler transformation. TCRdb trimmed the raw reads at Q25, called clones with MiXCR and kept productive beta chains. Rows with a matching CDR3 protein are joined into one entry that keeps the most common DNA and genes. The authors' filters were not applied to this entry. Within this sample are around 800,000 distinct CDR3 sequences, with 40% to 65% of them counted one time only. Jointly, the top ten make up about two fifths of the sample.

The TCR was taken from an older man in good health. The specimen sequenced was blood. Recombination joined TRBV5-1 with TRBJ2-1; the D gene is perhaps TRBD2, from 6 matching bases. The nucleotide sequence reads TGCGCCAGCAGACGGGACTTTCCCAATGAGCAGTTCTTC. This sequence encodes CASRRDFPNEQFF.